A single sample is the source of the 29 T cell receptor beta chains below, sequenced in a study of CD8+CD57+ T cells in acquired aplastic anemia. Selection for sequencing was limited to patients who had shown CD8+CD57+ cell expansion by flow cytometry. For CDR3 and TCR beta VDJ profiling, genomic DNA was the template used. TCRdb passed the reads through MiXCR, listing each CDR3 protein once. Of fewer than 250,000 distinct CDR3 sequences in the sample, about half were seen once. Sequenced: sorted CD4+, CD8+, or CD8+CD57+ T cells (not recorded which) from PBMCs. The receptors were gathered from a human donor with aplastic anemia.

This clonotype was picked up many times. V is TRBV2 and J is TRBJ2-5; tentatively, D is TRBD2 (5 bases). Trimming removed 7 bases at V and 4 bases at J, with 10 bases between. The CDR3 has 12 amino acids. In germline, CDR1 is SNHLY, CDR2 FYNNEI. As DNA, the CDR3 is TGTGCCAGCACTCGGCTAGCAGAGACCCAGTACTTC. Translation gives CASTRLAETQYF.

CDR3 amino acids: CASSLVRGGDYGYTF. The CDR3 DNA is TGCGCCAGCAGCTTGGTGCGGGGGGGCGACTATGGCTACACCTTC. The V gene is TRBV5-1, the J gene TRBJ1-2, with D maybe TRBD1 (6 bases). Trimming removed 0 bases from V and 3 bases from J, with 12 bases in between. The CDR3 has 15 residues. Germline V gene data show CDR1 as SGHRS and CDR2 as YFSETQ.

This clonotype was counted at least ten times. The chain combines TRBV6-5 with TRBJ1-2; D call uncertain. V lost 5 bases and J 6 bases, leaving 7 bases between the germline ends. CDR1 and CDR2 from the germline V gene are MNHEY and SVGAGI. The CDR3 sequence is 11 residues long. CDR3 in DNA: TGTGCCAGCAGTACCAGAGATGGCTACACCTTC. It specifies CASSTRDGYTF.

This clonotype was seen a handful of times. The germline gene is not matched at one end of the junction; a read error may be the cause. The rearrangement uses TRBV18 and TRBJ1-5; D may be TRBD1 (6 bases). CDR1 KGHSH and CDR2 LQKENI come from the germline V gene. The CDR3 consists of 16 residues. DNA for the CDR3: TGTGCCAGCTCCCCACAAGTCACCAGGGGTAATCAGCCCCAGCATTTT. This gives the protein CASSPQVTRGNQPQHF. Full variable domain (outside the CDR3, taken from reference TRBV18 and TRBJ1-5): NAGVMQNPRHLVRRRGQEARLRCSPMKGHSHVYWYRQLPEEGLKFMVYLQKENIIDESGMPKERFSAEFPKEGPSILRIQQVVRGDSAAYFCASSPQVTRGNQPQHFGDGTRLSIL.

This clonotype occurred many times. The rearrangement uses TRBV2 and TRBJ1-5; D is undetermined. This CDR3 spans 14 amino acids. V lost 4 bases to trimming and J lost 0 bases, with 7 bases between them. The germline gives CDR1 SNHLY, CDR2 FYNNEI. CDR3 sequence (DNA): TGTGCCAGCAGTGTGACAAGTAGCAATCAGCCCCAGCATTTT. Its protein product is CASSVTSSNQPQHF.

In this sample, this clonotype turned up many times. This chain links TRBV20-1 with TRBJ1-1, with D possibly matching TRBD1 (5 bases). Germline assignment: CDR1 DFQATT and CDR2 SNEGSKA (reference sequence). The V gene lost 4 bases and the J gene lost 1 base, with 10 bases spanning the gap. The CDR3 spans 13 residues. As DNA, the CDR3 is TGCAGTGCTAAGGGACTCCCGAACACTGAAGCTTTCTTT. It yields the protein CSAKGLPNTEAFF.

J is TRBJ1-2 and V is TRBV10-3; weak D call: TRBD1 (6 bases). V lost 2 bases to trimming and J lost 4 bases, with 11 bases between them. The CDR3 extends over 14 amino acids. Germline-derived CDR1 and CDR2 are ENHRY and SYGVKD. CDR3 amino acids: CAISERQDFYGYTF. CDR3 DNA: TGTGCCATCAGTGAGCGACAGGACTTCTATGGCTACACCTTC.

The rearrangement links TRBV20-1 to TRBJ2-5, with a tentative D call TRBD1 (6 bases). Germline lookup yields CDR1 DFQATT and CDR2 SNEGSKA (reference sequence). The CDR3 loop spans 13 amino acids. The V and J ends lost 2 bases and 4 bases respectively, with 11 bases between them. The CDR3 loop reads CSARTGSAETQYF. The CDR3 nucleotides read TGCAGTGCTAGAACAGGGAGTGCAGAGACCCAGTACTTC.

This chain connects TRBV7-2 to TRBJ2-1; D gene ambiguous. This CDR3 has 13 amino acids. The germline V gene has CDR1 SGHTA and CDR2 FQGNSA. Trimming stripped 3 bases from V and 6 bases from J, with 9 bases between. The CDR3 nucleotides are TGTGCCAGCAGCTTTGAAGGAATCAATGAGCAGTTCTTC. This gives the protein CASSFEGINEQFF.

This clonotype was detected many times. The chain joins TRBV20-1 to TRBJ2-7, with TRBD1 as a possible D gene (5 bases). CDR1 and CDR2 from the germline V gene are DFQATT and SNEGSKA (reference sequence). The CDR3 runs 13 residues. Between the trimmed V and J ends, which lost 6 bases and 7 bases, there was a span of 19 bases. The CDR3 loop reads CSALASGAPEQYF. CDR3 nucleotide sequence: TGCAGTGCCCTGGCGTCTGGGGCCCCGGAGCAGTACTTC.

In this sample, this clonotype turned up many times. This sequence joins TRBV20-1 and TRBJ1-5, with TRBD1 as a possible D gene (5 bases). This CDR3 is 15 amino acids long. V was clipped by 3 bases and J by 5 bases, with 17 bases between them. CDR1 and CDR2 from the germline V gene are DFQATT and SNEGSKA (reference sequence). In DNA, the CDR3 is TGCAGTGCTAGGGACTTTCAGGGAATCGATCAGCCCCAGCATTTT. This translates into CSARDFQGIDQPQHF.

The chain joins TRBV19 to TRBJ1-5; D ambiguous. V lost 5 bases and J 3 bases, leaving 14 bases between the germline ends. The CDR3 has 15 amino acids. CDR1 is LNHDA, CDR2 SQIVND, per germline (reference sequence). The DNA for the CDR3 is TGTGCCAGTAGTCGGGATCAGACCCTCAATCAGCCCCAGCATTTT. Its protein product is CASSRDQTLNQPQHF.

Here the CDR3 DNA reads TGTGCCAGCAGCTTGGAGGCAGGGAGTTCCTACGAGCAGTACTTC. It specifies CASSLEAGSSYEQYF. This chain joins TRBV7-3 and TRBJ2-7; the D gene could be TRBD1 or TRBD2 (5 bases each). V was shortened by 3 bases and J by 1 base, with 13 bases between the two germline ends. CDR1 and CDR2 (germline): SGHTA, FQGTGA. The CDR3 spans 15 residues.

Here the CDR3 reads CASSQYGTGVYEQYF. In DNA form, the CDR3 reads TGCGCCAGCAGCCAGTACGGGACAGGGGTTTACGAGCAGTACTTC. V usage is TRBV5-1 and J usage is TRBJ2-7, with TRBD1 matching over 10 bases. In germline, CDR1 is SGHRS, CDR2 YFSETQ. The CDR3 totals 15 residues. V dropped 4 bases and J dropped 4; count of bases not matched to a gene: 8. Filled out from reference TRBV5-1 and TRBJ2-7, the complete variable domain reads KAGVTQTPRYLIKTRGQQVTLSCSPISGHRSVSWYQQTPGQGLQFLFEYFSETQRNKGNFPGRFSGRQFSNSRSEMNVSTLELGDSALYLCASSQYGTGVYEQYFGPGTRLTVT.

Of note for this clonotype: A much larger clone lies one base from this, so it may be a read error. The gene calls are TRBV5-1 and TRBJ2-2, with D perhaps matching TRBD2 (6 bases). The CDR3 contains 17 residues. V was cut by 3 bases and J by 5 bases, with 20 bases left in between. Germline V CDR1 and CDR2: SGHRS, YFSETQ. CDR3 bases: TGCGCCAGCAGCTATGCCACGGGTCGGGGGTGGACCGGGGAGCTGTTTTTT. It encodes CASSYATGRGWTGELFF. Together with reference TRBV5-1 and TRBJ2-2, the CDR3 gives the full variable domain: KAGVTQTPRYLIKTRGQQVTLSCSPISGHRSVSWYQQTPGQGLQFLFEYFSETQRNKGNFPGRFSGRQFSNSRSEMNVSTLELGDSALYLCASSYATGRGWTGELFFGEGSRLTVL.

The gene calls are TRBV7-2 and TRBJ2-2; TRBD2 is a possible D gene (5 bases). V was shortened by 5 bases and J by 6 bases, with 16 bases between the two germline ends. CDR1 and CDR2 from the germline V gene are SGHTA and FQGNSA. This CDR3 has 15 amino acids. The CDR3 DNA reads TGTGCCAGCAGCGCCCAACTAGGCCTCGCCGGGGAGCTGTTTTTT. Translating gives CASSAQLGLAGELFF.

This clonotype was observed a handful of times. This chain connects TRBV2 to TRBJ2-7; perhaps TRBD2 as D (5 bases). The CDR3 is made up of 13 amino acids. V lost 10 bases, J lost 1 base, and 14 bases lay in between. Germline V gene sequence: CDR1 SNHLY, CDR2 FYNNEI. Here the CDR3 DNA reads TGTGCCACCACAGCGGCTGATTCCTACGAGCAGTACTTC. Translated, it gives CATTAADSYEQYF.

The chain couples TRBV7-2 to TRBJ1-5; TRBD1 aligns across 9 bases. J lost 5 bases, V lost 4 bases, and 3 bases had no gene match. The CDR3 is 14 residues long. Per the germline V gene, CDR1 is SGHTA and CDR2 is FQGNSA. The CDR3 loop is CASSWDRDDQPQHF. In DNA form, the CDR3 reads TGTGCCAGCAGCTGGGACAGGGATGATCAGCCCCAGCATTTT.

This rearrangement joins TRBV2 to TRBJ2-7; TRBD2 matches 11 bases. The CDR3 contains 13 residues. Germline V gene lookup returns CDR1 SNHLY and CDR2 FYNNEI. The J segment lost 6 bases and the V segment lost 7 bases, leaving 5 bases of the junction unmatched. CDR3 sequence (DNA): TGTGCCAGCACCTTAGCGGGGGGGGGCGAGCAGTACTTC. Its translation is CASTLAGGGEQYF.

V is TRBV12-3 or TRBV12-4 and J is TRBJ1-1, with D possibly matching TRBD1 (5 bases). The CDR3 length is 13 residues. V shed 6 bases and J shed 3 bases, with 11 bases lying between them. The CDR3 loop is CASSKGRYTEAFF. CDR3 sequence (DNA): TGTGCCAGCAGCAAGGGGAGGTACACTGAAGCTTTCTTT.

This clonotype occurred many times. The V gene is TRBV6-4, the J gene TRBJ2-2, with D unresolved. Germline V CDR1 and CDR2: MRHNA, SNTAGT. CDR3 size: 12 residues. The V and J ends lost 2 bases and 5 bases respectively, with 3 bases between them. Here the CDR3 DNA reads TGTGCCAGCAGTGACAGGACCGGGGAGCTGTTTTTT. Translating it yields CASSDRTGELFF.

In this sample, this clonotype turned up many times. The chain couples TRBV11-2 to TRBJ1-2; D is perhaps TRBD1 (6 bases). Trimming stripped 1 base from V and 5 bases from J, with 11 bases between. Germline values: CDR1 SGHAT, CDR2 FQNNGV. There are 14 residues in the CDR3. The CDR3 loop is CASSLVRTAYGYTF. CDR3 DNA: TGTGCCAGCAGCTTAGTAAGGACAGCGTATGGCTACACCTTC.

The table lists this clonotype with many counts. The genes are TRBV5-1 and TRBJ1-2, with 12 positions matching TRBD1. Germline values: CDR1 SGHRS, CDR2 YFSETQ. This CDR3 has 19 residues. Trimming cost V 0 bases and J 4 bases; bases outside gene matches: 13. CDR3: CASSLAGSGQGASGYGYTF. CDR3 in DNA: TGCGCCAGCAGCTTGGCCGGTTCGGGACAGGGGGCGAGTGGCTATGGCTACACCTTC.

This clonotype was seen a handful of times. The chain links TRBV30 to TRBJ1-1; no clear D. This CDR3 has 13 amino acids. V dropped 5 bases and J dropped 2 bases, with 12 bases sitting between them. CDR1 and CDR2 from the germline V gene are GTSNPN and SVGIG (reference sequence). CDR3 sequence: CAWVGGYNTEAFF. The CDR3 nucleotides are TGTGCCTGGGTAGGTGGGTACAACACTGAAGCTTTCTTT.

The chain combines TRBV5-4 with TRBJ1-4; tentatively, D is TRBD1 (5 bases). Trimming removed 4 bases from V and 6 bases from J, with 16 bases in between. There are 15 residues in the CDR3. CDR1 is SGHNT, CDR2 YYREEE, per germline (reference sequence). CDR3 residues: CASSQDRGTDEKLFF. In nucleotides, the CDR3 is TGTGCCAGCAGCCAAGATCGGGGGACGGATGAAAAACTGTTTTTT.

A word on this clonotype: A clone one base away is much larger, so this may be a read error. The rearrangement uses TRBV4-1 and TRBJ2-7; no definite D call. Trimming pared 1 base from V and 0 bases from J, leaving 10 bases between. The CDR3 consists of 15 residues. CDR1 and CDR2 (germline): MGHRA, YSYEKL. The CDR3 protein is CASSQGAAVSYEQYF. The DNA for the CDR3 is TGCGCCAGCAGCCAAGGCGCGGCAGTCTCCTACGAGCAGTACTTC.

The chain employs TRBV24-1 and TRBJ2-3; D possibly corresponds to TRBD2 (6 bases). There are 13 residues in the CDR3. V was clipped by 6 bases and J by 2 bases, with 8 bases between them. Germline CDR1 and CDR2: KGHDR and SFDVKD. CDR3 nucleotides: TGTGCCACCAGTTGGAGGGACACAGATACGCAGTATTTT. As protein: CATSWRDTDTQYF.

This clonotype was found many times. The rearrangement uses TRBV20-1 and TRBJ2-3; no reliable D call. CDR1 is DFQATT, CDR2 SNEGSKA, per germline (reference sequence). Trimming took off 7 bases at V and 2 bases at J, with 10 bases between the two ends. The CDR3 length is 12 residues. The CDR3 loop is CSGSEYTDTQYF. The DNA for the CDR3 is TGCAGTGGCTCGGAGTACACAGATACGCAGTATTTT.

This chain joins TRBV9 and TRBJ1-1; D is ambiguous. Germline V gene sequence: CDR1 SGDLS, CDR2 YYNGEE. The CDR3 consists of 13 residues. The V end was cut by 0 bases, the J end by 5 bases, with 8 bases between. This CDR3 is CASSVDVGTEAFF. The CDR3 nucleotides are TGTGCCAGCAGCGTAGATGTAGGGACTGAAGCTTTCTTT.